The 28 T cell receptor beta chains below all came from one sample that was sequenced in a study of shared clonotypes between healthy human individuals. Method: immunoSEQ multiplex PCR; TCRdb's copy keeps in-frame clones and lacks some. In the table there are over a million clones, 70% to 80% of which are singletons. The specimen was memory CD4+ T cells from PBMCs. Documented subset: CD45RA-negative fraction. The receptors derive from a man aged 18 to 30 in good health. Some clones in this sample may be carry-over from other donors' samples.

This rearrangement joins TRBV2 to TRBJ2-1; D unclear. CDR1 is SNHLY and CDR2 is FYNNEI in the germline V gene. The CDR3 extends over 14 amino acids. The V end lost 2 bases, the J end lost 4 bases, and 9 bases lay between the germline ends. The CDR3 coding sequence is TGTGCCAGCAGTGAAAATCCCGCTTACAATGAGCAGTTCTTC. Translating it yields CASSENPAYNEQFF.

This chain joins TRBV4-2 and TRBJ2-7; D possibly corresponds to TRBD2 (6 bases). Per the germline V gene, CDR1 is LGHNA and CDR2 is YNFKEQ. Trimming stripped 1 base from V and 0 bases from J, with 10 bases between. The CDR3 runs to 15 residues. The CDR3 nucleotides read TGTGCCAGCAGCCAAGGGCGGACTAACTCCTACGAGCAGTACTTC. The encoded protein is CASSQGRTNSYEQYF.

On this clone itself: The sample holds other DNA sequences that translate to the same CDR3. The CDR3 is CSARDYETQYF. The DNA of the CDR3 is TGCAGTGCTAGAGATTATGAGACCCAGTACTTC. The chain links TRBV20-1 to TRBJ2-5, with D unclear. This CDR3 has 11 residues. V was clipped by 0 bases and J by 5 bases, with 4 bases between them. Germline CDR1 and CDR2: DFQATT and SNEGSKA (reference sequence).

The chain couples TRBV29-1 to TRBJ1-1; D gene unclear. V gave up 4 bases and J gave up 0 bases, with 12 bases separating them. Germline V gives CDR1 SQVTM, CDR2 ANQGSEA. The CDR3 runs 14 residues. The DNA for the CDR3 is TGCAGCGTTGGCCTCTCGACGGTGAACACTGAAGCTTTCTTT. It translates to CSVGLSTVNTEAFF.

The rearrangement links TRBV28 to TRBJ2-1; TRBD2 matches 9 bases. V shed 6 bases and J 6 bases; nucleotides not matched to a gene: 12. This CDR3 is 16 amino acids long. Germline loops: CDR1 MDHEN, CDR2 SYDVKM. The CDR3 spells CASSSSGRPSRNEQFF. DNA of the CDR3: TGTGCCAGCAGCTCAAGCGGGAGGCCCTCTCGCAATGAGCAGTTCTTC.

This sequence joins TRBV11-2 and TRBJ2-3, with 11 bases fitting TRBD2. The CDR3 runs 16 residues. J was trimmed by 3 bases and V by 4 bases; bases with no gene match: 6. CDR1 and CDR2 (germline): SGHAT, FQNNGV. The CDR3 DNA reads TGTGCCAGCAGCTACCTAGCGGGAGGAAGGACAGATACGCAGTATTTT. It translates to CASSYLAGGRTDTQYF.

The rearrangement uses TRBV7-9 and TRBJ1-2, with D hard to call. The V gene's germline CDR1 is SEHNR and CDR2 FQNEAQ (reference sequence). V lost 10 bases, J lost 8 bases, and 20 bases lay in between. This CDR3 spans 13 amino acids. DNA for the CDR3: TGTGCCATCCGTCTGGGTGGGCCCGCGGGCTACACCTTC. Its translation is CAIRLGGPAGYTF.

The V gene is TRBV18, the J gene TRBJ2-2; perhaps TRBD1 as D (6 bases). Looked up from germline, CDR1 is KGHSH and CDR2 is LQKENI. Trimming removed 0 bases at V and 6 bases at J, with 14 bases between. The length of the CDR3 is 16 residues. This chain's CDR3 is CASSPPAGVYPGELFF. The CDR3 DNA reads as TGTGCCAGCTCACCACCGGCAGGGGTATATCCCGGGGAGCTGTTTTTT.

This clone was observed a few times. The rearrangement uses TRBV4-2 and TRBJ2-5; no clear D gene. The CDR3 spans 15 residues. The V end was cut by 1 base, the J end by 1 base, with 10 bases between. The V gene's germline CDR1 is LGHNA and CDR2 YNFKEQ. Here the CDR3 reads CASSQGRAFQETQYF. CDR3 sequence (DNA): TGTGCCAGCAGCCAAGGTCGAGCGTTCCAAGAGACCCAGTACTTC.

The V call is TRBV30, the J call TRBJ2-7, with D uncertain. CDR3 length: 13 residues. Trimming took 2 bases from V and 2 from J, leaving 10 bases between them. CDR1 GTSNPN and CDR2 SVGIG come from the germline V gene (reference sequence). This chain's CDR3 is CAWSIQPPYEQYF. The CDR3 nucleotides read TGTGCCTGGAGTATCCAACCCCCCTACGAGCAGTACTTC.

The CDR3 DNA reads TGTGCCAGCAGCCCACAGGGGGCAGGTGGCTACACCTTC. It is translated as CASSPQGAGGYTF. V and J are TRBV7-3 and TRBJ1-2; 9 positions match TRBD1. The CDR3 consists of 13 residues. V dropped 5 bases and J dropped 7; count of bases not matched to a gene: 5. Germline CDR1 is SGHTA and CDR2 is FQGTGA.

CDR3 in DNA: TGTGCCAGCAGTGTTGGGGGGGCCCCCAACGATGAGCAGTTCTTC. As protein: CASSVGGAPNDEQFF. V gene TRBV2 combines with J gene TRBJ2-1, with D possibly being TRBD2 (7 bases). Germline lookup yields CDR1 SNHLY and CDR2 FYNNEI. V lost 4 bases to trimming and J lost 8 bases, with 18 bases between them. This CDR3 comprises 15 residues.

The V and J genes are TRBV6-9 and TRBJ2-7; TRBD2 matches at 11 bases. The CDR3 is made up of 15 amino acids. In germline, CDR1 is MNHGY, CDR2 SVAAGI. V was pared by 1 base and J by 2 bases, with 1 base of the junction left unmatched. The CDR3 protein is CASSYLAGGPYEQYF. The CDR3 DNA reads as TGTGCCAGCAGTTATTTAGCGGGAGGGCCCTACGAGCAGTACTTC.

This chain joins TRBV7-2 and TRBJ1-2; D possibly corresponds to TRBD1 (5 bases). The V end lost 5 bases, the J end lost 6 bases, and 13 bases lay between the germline ends. The germline V gene encodes CDR1 SGHTA and CDR2 FQGNSA. The CDR3 is made up of 13 amino acids. The CDR3 region has the DNA TGTGCCAGCAGCCACGGGGGGAGAGATGGCTACACCTTC. Amino acids: CASSHGGRDGYTF.

This rearrangement joins TRBV9 to TRBJ2-2; D call uncertain. Germline values: CDR1 SGDLS, CDR2 YYNGEE. V lost 0 bases, J lost 0 bases, and 9 bases lay in between. This CDR3 comprises 16 residues. The CDR3 DNA follows: TGTGCCAGCAGCGTAGTGTCGGGCCCGAACACCGGGGAGCTGTTTTTT. Encoded protein: CASSVVSGPNTGELFF.

As DNA, the CDR3 is TGTGCCAGCAGCTTATCCCCCTTAAATGAGCAGTTCTTC. This encodes CASSLSPLNEQFF. The chain carries TRBV7-3 and TRBJ2-1, with D uncertain. Germline CDR1 reads SGHTA; CDR2 reads FQGTGA. Deletions cut 2 bases from V and 7 bases from J, with 9 bases between. CDR3 length: 13 amino acids.

This clone was detected ten times or more. The chain recombines TRBV5-8 with TRBJ2-1, with 9 bases matching TRBD2. Germline loops: CDR1 SGHTS, CDR2 YDEGEE. V was pared by 3 bases and J by 0 bases, with 7 bases of the junction left unmatched. CDR3 size: 17 residues. CDR3 coding DNA: TGTGCCAGCAGCTCGTTAGCGGGAGCTGTCTCCTACAATGAGCAGTTCTTC. Translation gives CASSSLAGAVSYNEQFF.

The rearrangement joins TRBV18 to TRBJ2-3; D is perhaps TRBD1 (6 bases). V was trimmed by 3 bases and J by 1 base, leaving 14 bases between them. Germline CDR1 is KGHSH and CDR2 is LQKENI. The CDR3 spans 16 residues. The CDR3 loop is CASSPVGSGGTDTQYF. DNA for the CDR3: TGTGCCAGCTCACCTGTGGGTTCAGGGGGCACAGATACGCAGTATTTT.

Only one count was recorded for this clone. Distinct nucleotide sequences in the sample also encode this CDR3. The chain has TRBV18 and TRBJ2-5, with 7 bases fitting TRBD1. Trimming took 4 bases from V and 3 from J; bases not matched to a gene: 2. Germline V gene data show CDR1 as KGHSH and CDR2 as LQKENI. The CDR3 is 13 amino acids. The DNA for the CDR3 is TGTGCCAGCTCACGGGACAGAAAAGAGACCCAGTACTTC. Translation: CASSRDRKETQYF.

This chain links TRBV7-8 with TRBJ1-4; D is undetermined. Germline CDR1 SGHVS, CDR2 FQNEAQ. V was cut by 1 base and J by 5 bases, with 14 bases left in between. CDR3 length: 16 residues. CDR3 in DNA: TGTGCCAGCAGCTTAGGAACGGCGCCCCAGAATGAAAAACTGTTTTTT. Translating gives CASSLGTAPQNEKLFF.

The CDR3 region is CASSPKAGDFDEQFF. The CDR3 region has the DNA TGTGCCAGCAGCCCCAAAGCGGGAGACTTCGATGAGCAGTTCTTC. The gene calls are TRBV5-4 and TRBJ2-1, with 8 bases identical to TRBD2. The germline V gene has CDR1 SGHNT and CDR2 YYREEE (reference sequence). CDR3 length equals 15 residues. V shed 4 bases, J shed 8 bases, and the junction held 11 bases outside the gene matches. Together with reference TRBV5-4 and TRBJ2-1, the CDR3 gives the full variable domain: ETGVTQSPTHLIKTRGQQVTLRCSSQSGHNTVSWYQQALGQGPQFIFQYYREEENGRGNFPPRFSGLQFPNYSSELNVNALELDDSALYLCASSPKAGDFDEQFFGPGTRLTVL.

This chain links TRBV5-1 with TRBJ2-7; no reliable D call. V was pared by 4 bases and J by 8 bases, with 13 bases between. CDR1 is SGHRS and CDR2 is YFSETQ in the germline V gene. CDR3 length equals 12 residues. This CDR3 reads CASSRLREQQYF. The DNA for the CDR3 is TGCGCCAGCAGCCGACTTCGAGAGCAGCAGTACTTC.

The genes are TRBV28 and TRBJ1-4, with D hard to call. The CDR3 runs to 17 residues. V was trimmed by 4 bases and J by 5 bases, leaving 20 bases between them. Germline V gene lookup returns CDR1 MDHEN and CDR2 SYDVKM. This CDR3 reads CASSSPSSTLKNEKLFF. The CDR3 DNA reads TGTGCCAGCAGTTCACCCTCTTCGACACTGAAAAATGAAAAACTGTTTTTT.

This clone appeared once. The chain carries TRBV10-3 and TRBJ2-3; no definite D call. The germline gives CDR1 ENHRY, CDR2 SYGVKD. Trimming removed 2 bases from V and 2 bases from J, with 14 bases in between. The CDR3 loop spans 16 amino acids. CDR3 in amino acids: CAISERGEMITDTQYF. In DNA form, the CDR3 reads TGTGCCATCAGTGAGCGCGGAGAGATGATCACAGATACGCAGTATTTT.

The V call is TRBV6-5, the J call TRBJ1-2; no clear D. The germline V gene encodes CDR1 MNHEY and CDR2 SVGAGI. The CDR3 spans 14 residues. V lost 4 bases and J 4 bases, leaving 13 bases between the germline ends. The CDR3 spells CASSFGSTSYGYTF. CDR3 bases: TGTGCCAGCAGTTTTGGGTCCACAAGCTATGGCTACACCTTC.

The chain couples TRBV4-3 to TRBJ1-2; D may be TRBD1 (5 bases). The V end was cut by 1 base, the J end by 4 bases, with 10 bases between. Germline assignment: CDR1 LGHNA and CDR2 YSLEER. CDR3 size: 14 residues. The CDR3 sequence is CASSQVSQAYGYTF. The CDR3 DNA is TGCGCCAGCAGCCAAGTATCACAGGCCTATGGCTACACCTTC.

Comment on this clone: Since a much larger clone is just one base distant, this may be a read error. The rearrangement links TRBV9 to TRBJ2-7, with D possibly being TRBD2 (5 bases). This CDR3 spans 15 amino acids. The germline V gene encodes CDR1 SGDLS and CDR2 YYNGEE. The CDR3 nucleotides are TGTGCCAACAGCGTTGAGGGAAGCAGCTCCTACGAGCAGTACTTC. Its translation: CANSVEGSSSYEQYF.

This rearrangement joins TRBV4-1 to TRBJ1-5, with a weak D call TRBD1 (6 bases). V gave up 4 bases and J gave up 3 bases, with 10 bases separating them. The CDR3 has 14 residues. The germline V gene has CDR1 MGHRA and CDR2 YSYEKL. CDR3 DNA: TGCGCCAGCAGCCCCCGGGACACCAATCAGCCCCAGCATTTT. Protein product: CASSPRDTNQPQHF.